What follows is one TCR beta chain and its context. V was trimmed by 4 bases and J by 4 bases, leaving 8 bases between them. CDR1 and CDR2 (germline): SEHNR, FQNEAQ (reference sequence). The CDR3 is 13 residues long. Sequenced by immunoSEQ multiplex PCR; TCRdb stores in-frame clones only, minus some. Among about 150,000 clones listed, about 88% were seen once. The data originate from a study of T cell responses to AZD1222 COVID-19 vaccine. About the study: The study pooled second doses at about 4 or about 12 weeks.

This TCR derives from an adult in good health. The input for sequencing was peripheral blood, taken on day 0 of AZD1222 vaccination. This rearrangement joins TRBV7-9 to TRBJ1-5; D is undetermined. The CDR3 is CASSSDPNQPQHF. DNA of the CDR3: TGTGCCAGCAGCTCCGACCCGAATCAGCCCCAGCATTTT.